This T cell receptor (beta chain) was recorded in a study of memory CD8 T cells in hepatitis C reinfection. At the level of the study: Pre-reinfection samples were taken 55 to 20 weeks before detection.

The CDR3 loop spans 14 amino acids. Germline V gene lookup returns CDR1 SEHNR and CDR2 FQNEAQ (reference sequence). Deletions cut 5 bases from V and 1 base from J, with 10 bases between. Overall study results and limits: Conclusions on public clonotypes and secondary clearance were not definitive with about 5 donors.

The time point is: pre-reinfection, 55 to 20 weeks before reinfection detection. Sorted cells were sequenced directly ex vivo without any in vitro expansion. Donors came from people who inject drugs enrolled in HEPCO, Canada. At all three reinfection time points, viable CD3+ CD8+ CD45RO- cells from a couple of donors served as controls. As for this clone: Its antigen is as yet unknown.

The data were produced by immunoSEQ multiplex PCR, yet TCRdb's version contains in-frame clones alone and is incomplete. The sample contains under 60,000 clones, around nine tenths of which appear only once. The sequencing sample was made of naive CD8+ T cells sorted from blood. This receptor was obtained from a man aged 18 to 29 with hepatitis C virus infection. V and J are TRBV7-9 and TRBJ2-3; D is possibly TRBD2 (6 bases). As DNA, the CDR3 is TGTGCCAGCAGCGTCGCTAGCGGCACAGATACGCAGTATTTT. This gives the protein CASSVASGTDTQYF.